The 24 T cell receptor beta chains below were found in one sample sequenced in a study of memory CD4+ T cells and cytomegalovirus serostatus. Some clones are missing from TCRdb's copy, which holds only in-frame ones; the method was immunoSEQ multiplex PCR. The table lists approximately 46,000 clones, roughly four fifths of them singletons, with roughly 1.2% in the top ten. Single viable CD3+CD4+CD8-CD45RO+ cells were sorted as the memory CD4+ T cells. The sequenced material came from memory CD4+ T cells from blood. All receptors derive from an adult in good health and CMV-seropositive.

The chain employs TRBV7-2 and TRBJ2-5; D not certain. V dropped 5 bases and J dropped 9 bases, with 10 bases sitting between them. The CDR3 extends over 11 amino acids. Looked up from germline, CDR1 is SGHTA and CDR2 is FQGNSA. This CDR3 is CASSEVSSQYF. The DNA for the CDR3 is TGTGCCAGCAGCGAGGTTTCTTCCCAGTACTTC.

This chain uses TRBV7-6 with TRBJ1-5; 9 bases are shared with TRBD1. The J segment lost 2 bases and the V segment lost 0 bases, leaving 11 bases of the junction unmatched. Per the germline V gene, CDR1 is SGHVS and CDR2 is FNYEAQ. The CDR3 covers 19 residues. This CDR3 is CASSLANDRGDQCNQPQHF. Written as DNA, the CDR3 is TGTGCCAGCAGCTTAGCCAATGACAGGGGGGATCAGTGCAATCAGCCCCAGCATTTT.

The rearrangement joins TRBV5-4 to TRBJ2-5; D uncertain. The CDR3 has 14 residues. Between the trimmed V and J ends, which lost 0 bases and 3 bases, there was a span of 9 bases. The germline V gene has CDR1 SGHNT and CDR2 YYREEE (reference sequence). CDR3 in DNA: TGTGCCAGCAGCTTGGATATGGGTAAAGAGACCCAGTACTTC. Translated: CASSLDMGKETQYF. The variable domain in full, with the rest retrieved from reference TRBV5-4 and TRBJ2-5, is ETGVTQSPTHLIKTRGQQVTLRCSSQSGHNTVSWYQQALGQGPQFIFQYYREEENGRGNFPPRFSGLQFPNYSSELNVNALELDDSALYLCASSLDMGKETQYFGPGTRLLVL.

V gene TRBV7-2 combines with J gene TRBJ2-1, with D perhaps TRBD1 (7 bases). Germline V gene lookup returns CDR1 SGHTA and CDR2 FQGNSA. V lost 2 bases and J 4 bases, leaving 18 bases between the germline ends. This CDR3 is built from 17 residues. CDR3 coding DNA: TGTGCCAGCAGCTTATTTATACTGCCAGGGGGGTACAATGAGCAGTTCTTC. It translates to CASSLFILPGGYNEQFF.

This clone has only one observation. V gene TRBV4-2 combines with J gene TRBJ2-6, with D possibly called TRBD1 or TRBD2 (5 bases each). Trimming stripped 0 bases from V and 6 bases from J, with 9 bases between. CDR1 and CDR2 from the germline V gene are LGHNA and YNFKEQ. The CDR3 runs 15 residues. The CDR3 loop reads CASSQDGTLANVLTF. The CDR3 region has the DNA TGTGCCAGCAGCCAAGATGGGACGTTGGCCAACGTCCTGACTTTC.

This clone has a single count. This chain links TRBV27 with TRBJ2-5, with D perhaps TRBD2 (6 bases). The V end lost 6 bases, the J end lost 7 bases, and 18 bases lay between the germline ends. Germline V lookup: CDR1 MNHEY, CDR2 SMNVEV (reference sequence). The CDR3 has 14 residues. The CDR3 bases are TGTGCCAGCAGCATTCGGGGGAGCGATTTGACCCAGTACTTC. Protein sequence: CASSIRGSDLTQYF.

This clone was detected a few times. The V call is TRBV14, the J call TRBJ1-1, with TRBD1 identical over 7 bases. CDR1 and CDR2 (germline): SGHDN, FVKESK. V was pared by 7 bases and J by 8 bases, with 10 bases of the junction left unmatched. The CDR3 consists of 13 residues. CDR3 in DNA: TGTGCCAGCACGAAGAGTGGGGACAGAGAAGCTTTCTTT. Its translation: CASTKSGDREAFF.

This clone appeared a few times. V is TRBV7-8 and J is TRBJ1-6, with 7 bases lining up with TRBD1. The CDR3 spans 15 residues. With 5 bases clipped from V and 7 bases from J, the junction kept 8 bases outside the gene matches. Per germline, CDR1 SGHVS and CDR2 FQNEAQ. The CDR3 is CASSPQTGRNSPLHF. The CDR3 DNA is TGTGCCAGCAGCCCACAGACAGGGCGGAATTCACCCCTCCACTTT.

The chain is built from TRBV5-5 and TRBJ2-3; the D is unclear. V was pared by 0 bases and J by 2 bases, with 7 bases between. The CDR3 length is 14 residues. CDR1 and CDR2 (germline): SGHKS, YYEKEE (reference sequence). The chain's CDR3 is CASSLESTTDTQYF. Written as DNA, the CDR3 is TGTGCCAGCAGCTTGGAGTCTACCACAGATACGCAGTATTTT.

The genes are TRBV5-4 and TRBJ1-1, with no clear D. The CDR3 runs to 16 residues. Germline V gene data show CDR1 as SGHNT and CDR2 as YYREEE (reference sequence). V lost 4 bases to trimming and J lost 1 base, with 17 bases between them. The CDR3 DNA reads TGTGCCAGCAGCCTAGCAAGTGACGGATCGAACACTGAAGCTTTCTTT. Amino acid sequence: CASSLASDGSNTEAFF.

The J gene is TRBJ2-7, the V gene TRBV5-1; 9 nucleotides align to TRBD1. The V and J ends lost 0 bases and 5 bases, in that order; junction bases with no gene match: 9. Germline lookup yields CDR1 SGHRS and CDR2 YFSETQ. The CDR3 is 16 amino acids. The CDR3 protein is CASSLALVTGGDEQYF. CDR3 nucleotide sequence: TGCGCCAGCAGCTTGGCCTTAGTCACAGGGGGCGACGAGCAGTACTTC.

V usage is TRBV5-1 and J usage is TRBJ2-3; D unresolved. The CDR3 loop spans 15 amino acids. The germline V gene encodes CDR1 SGHRS and CDR2 YFSETQ. V lost 0 bases and J lost 3, with 11 bases in between. CDR3 bases: TGCGCCAGCAGCTTGGGGTTAGTCCTAACAGATACGCAGTATTTT. This codes for CASSLGLVLTDTQYF.

This clone was counted only a few times. CDR3 in DNA: TGTGCCAGTAATCAGGGGTGGAGCACTGAAGCTTTCTTT. Residues: CASNQGWSTEAFF. The chain combines TRBV19 with TRBJ1-1; maybe TRBD1 (6 bases). This CDR3 is 13 amino acids long. V gave up 7 bases and J gave up 4 bases, with 13 bases separating them. CDR1 and CDR2 (germline): LNHDA, SQIVND (reference sequence).

The chain employs TRBV4-3 and TRBJ1-4; maybe TRBD1 (6 bases). The V gene lost 4 bases and the J gene lost 7 bases, with 16 bases spanning the gap. CDR3 size: 15 residues. Germline CDR1 LGHNA, CDR2 YSLEER. In DNA, the CDR3 is TGCGCCAGCAGCCCGGCTGCACAGGGAGGTGAAAAACTGTTTTTT. Encoded protein: CASSPAAQGGEKLFF.

The J gene is TRBJ2-7, the V gene TRBV19; D possibly corresponds to TRBD2 (6 bases). Trimming removed 5 bases from V and 1 base from J, with 12 bases in between. The CDR3 runs 14 residues. Germline CDR1 is LNHDA and CDR2 is SQIVND (reference sequence). CDR3 bases: TGTGCCAGTAGTGAGGGACTTAAGTCCTACGAGCAGTACTTC. Protein product: CASSEGLKSYEQYF.

The chain uses TRBV11-2 and TRBJ1-3; D not resolved. Trimming shortened V by 5 bases and J by 4 bases, and 9 bases separated the two germline ends. This CDR3 is built from 13 residues. Germline-derived CDR1 and CDR2 are SGHAT and FQNNGV. The CDR3 loop is CASSPMGGNTIYF. As DNA, the CDR3 is TGTGCCAGCAGCCCGATGGGGGGAAACACCATATATTTT.

The J gene is TRBJ1-3, the V gene TRBV18; 8 nucleotides agree with TRBD1. Germline loops: CDR1 KGHSH, CDR2 LQKENI. The CDR3 consists of 17 residues. Trimming at V came to 1 base and at J to 2 bases, leaving 7 bases not matched to a gene. CDR3 DNA: TGTGCCAGCTCACCACTCGGACTGACAGGGGCTGGAAACACCATATATTTT. Residues: CASSPLGLTGAGNTIYF. The complete variable domain, with remaining parts taken from reference TRBV18 and TRBJ1-3, reads NAGVMQNPRHLVRRRGQEARLRCSPMKGHSHVYWYRQLPEEGLKFMVYLQKENIIDESGMPKERFSAEFPKEGPSILRIQQVVRGDSAAYFCASSPLGLTGAGNTIYFGEGSWLTVV.

The CDR3 bases are TGTGCCAGCAAACTAAGCGGGGGGGCTCACAATGAGCAGTTCTTC. Translation: CASKLSGGAHNEQFF. V and J are TRBV2 and TRBJ2-1; 10 bases are a match to TRBD2. Germline V CDR1 and CDR2: SNHLY, FYNNEI. The CDR3 contains 15 residues. V lost 7 bases to trimming and J lost 5 bases; unmatched junction nucleotides: 8.

The chain combines TRBV4-1 with TRBJ1-6, with D possibly TRBD1 on 6 matching bases. This CDR3 has 19 residues. Trimming stripped 1 base from V and 7 bases from J, with 23 bases between. Germline CDR1 MGHRA, CDR2 YSYEKL. DNA for the CDR3: TGCGCCAGCAGCCAAGGGTTAGTCCTTGTTGACAGGTTCAATTCACCCCTCCACTTT. The encoded protein is CASSQGLVLVDRFNSPLHF.

V and J are TRBV5-1 and TRBJ1-5, with D unresolved. V was clipped by 0 bases and J by 9 bases, with 10 bases between them. CDR3 length: 13 residues. The germline V gene encodes CDR1 SGHRS and CDR2 YFSETQ. CDR3 in DNA: TGCGCCAGCAGCTTGGGTGGAGAGGGGCCCCAGCATTTT. The encoded protein is CASSLGGEGPQHF. The full variable domain, completed using reference TRBV5-1 and TRBJ1-5, is KAGVTQTPRYLIKTRGQQVTLSCSPISGHRSVSWYQQTPGQGLQFLFEYFSETQRNKGNFPGRFSGRQFSNSRSEMNVSTLELGDSALYLCASSLGGEGPQHFGDGTRLSIL.

V and J are TRBV9 and TRBJ1-2, with D unresolved. Germline V lookup: CDR1 SGDLS, CDR2 YYNGEE. V dropped 6 bases and J dropped 7 bases, with 16 bases sitting between them. This CDR3 spans 13 amino acids. This chain's CDR3 is CASTPGETSGYTF. CDR3 bases: TGTGCCAGCACCCCCGGGGAGACGTCTGGCTACACCTTC.

In regard to this clone: Other DNA variants within this sample encode the same CDR3. The J gene is TRBJ1-1, the V gene TRBV19, with a tentative D call TRBD1 (5 bases). There are 13 residues in the CDR3. Trimming removed 0 bases at V and 8 bases at J, with 10 bases between. In germline, CDR1 is LNHDA, CDR2 SQIVND (reference sequence). The CDR3: CASSIDLGTEAFF. The DNA for the CDR3 is TGTGCCAGTAGTATAGATCTGGGGACCGAAGCTTTCTTT.

This CDR3 is CASSSIGGQPQHF. The CDR3 nucleotides are TGTGCCAGCAGTTCCATCGGGGGACAGCCCCAGCATTTT. V is TRBV7-9 and J is TRBJ1-5, with D possibly being TRBD1 (5 bases). Germline V gene lookup returns CDR1 SEHNR and CDR2 FQNEAQ (reference sequence). This CDR3 has 13 amino acids. The ends were cut back, 6 bases at V and 7 bases at J, with 13 bases in the middle.

The chain couples TRBV6-6 to TRBJ1-5; 8 bases are a match to TRBD1. The V and J ends lost 4 bases and 5 bases, in that order; junction bases with no gene match: 4. In germline, CDR1 is MNHNY, CDR2 SVGAGI (reference sequence). The CDR3 totals 14 residues. The CDR3 sequence: CASSFQTGDQPQHF. Here the CDR3 DNA reads TGTGCCAGCAGTTTCCAGACAGGGGATCAGCCCCAGCATTTT.